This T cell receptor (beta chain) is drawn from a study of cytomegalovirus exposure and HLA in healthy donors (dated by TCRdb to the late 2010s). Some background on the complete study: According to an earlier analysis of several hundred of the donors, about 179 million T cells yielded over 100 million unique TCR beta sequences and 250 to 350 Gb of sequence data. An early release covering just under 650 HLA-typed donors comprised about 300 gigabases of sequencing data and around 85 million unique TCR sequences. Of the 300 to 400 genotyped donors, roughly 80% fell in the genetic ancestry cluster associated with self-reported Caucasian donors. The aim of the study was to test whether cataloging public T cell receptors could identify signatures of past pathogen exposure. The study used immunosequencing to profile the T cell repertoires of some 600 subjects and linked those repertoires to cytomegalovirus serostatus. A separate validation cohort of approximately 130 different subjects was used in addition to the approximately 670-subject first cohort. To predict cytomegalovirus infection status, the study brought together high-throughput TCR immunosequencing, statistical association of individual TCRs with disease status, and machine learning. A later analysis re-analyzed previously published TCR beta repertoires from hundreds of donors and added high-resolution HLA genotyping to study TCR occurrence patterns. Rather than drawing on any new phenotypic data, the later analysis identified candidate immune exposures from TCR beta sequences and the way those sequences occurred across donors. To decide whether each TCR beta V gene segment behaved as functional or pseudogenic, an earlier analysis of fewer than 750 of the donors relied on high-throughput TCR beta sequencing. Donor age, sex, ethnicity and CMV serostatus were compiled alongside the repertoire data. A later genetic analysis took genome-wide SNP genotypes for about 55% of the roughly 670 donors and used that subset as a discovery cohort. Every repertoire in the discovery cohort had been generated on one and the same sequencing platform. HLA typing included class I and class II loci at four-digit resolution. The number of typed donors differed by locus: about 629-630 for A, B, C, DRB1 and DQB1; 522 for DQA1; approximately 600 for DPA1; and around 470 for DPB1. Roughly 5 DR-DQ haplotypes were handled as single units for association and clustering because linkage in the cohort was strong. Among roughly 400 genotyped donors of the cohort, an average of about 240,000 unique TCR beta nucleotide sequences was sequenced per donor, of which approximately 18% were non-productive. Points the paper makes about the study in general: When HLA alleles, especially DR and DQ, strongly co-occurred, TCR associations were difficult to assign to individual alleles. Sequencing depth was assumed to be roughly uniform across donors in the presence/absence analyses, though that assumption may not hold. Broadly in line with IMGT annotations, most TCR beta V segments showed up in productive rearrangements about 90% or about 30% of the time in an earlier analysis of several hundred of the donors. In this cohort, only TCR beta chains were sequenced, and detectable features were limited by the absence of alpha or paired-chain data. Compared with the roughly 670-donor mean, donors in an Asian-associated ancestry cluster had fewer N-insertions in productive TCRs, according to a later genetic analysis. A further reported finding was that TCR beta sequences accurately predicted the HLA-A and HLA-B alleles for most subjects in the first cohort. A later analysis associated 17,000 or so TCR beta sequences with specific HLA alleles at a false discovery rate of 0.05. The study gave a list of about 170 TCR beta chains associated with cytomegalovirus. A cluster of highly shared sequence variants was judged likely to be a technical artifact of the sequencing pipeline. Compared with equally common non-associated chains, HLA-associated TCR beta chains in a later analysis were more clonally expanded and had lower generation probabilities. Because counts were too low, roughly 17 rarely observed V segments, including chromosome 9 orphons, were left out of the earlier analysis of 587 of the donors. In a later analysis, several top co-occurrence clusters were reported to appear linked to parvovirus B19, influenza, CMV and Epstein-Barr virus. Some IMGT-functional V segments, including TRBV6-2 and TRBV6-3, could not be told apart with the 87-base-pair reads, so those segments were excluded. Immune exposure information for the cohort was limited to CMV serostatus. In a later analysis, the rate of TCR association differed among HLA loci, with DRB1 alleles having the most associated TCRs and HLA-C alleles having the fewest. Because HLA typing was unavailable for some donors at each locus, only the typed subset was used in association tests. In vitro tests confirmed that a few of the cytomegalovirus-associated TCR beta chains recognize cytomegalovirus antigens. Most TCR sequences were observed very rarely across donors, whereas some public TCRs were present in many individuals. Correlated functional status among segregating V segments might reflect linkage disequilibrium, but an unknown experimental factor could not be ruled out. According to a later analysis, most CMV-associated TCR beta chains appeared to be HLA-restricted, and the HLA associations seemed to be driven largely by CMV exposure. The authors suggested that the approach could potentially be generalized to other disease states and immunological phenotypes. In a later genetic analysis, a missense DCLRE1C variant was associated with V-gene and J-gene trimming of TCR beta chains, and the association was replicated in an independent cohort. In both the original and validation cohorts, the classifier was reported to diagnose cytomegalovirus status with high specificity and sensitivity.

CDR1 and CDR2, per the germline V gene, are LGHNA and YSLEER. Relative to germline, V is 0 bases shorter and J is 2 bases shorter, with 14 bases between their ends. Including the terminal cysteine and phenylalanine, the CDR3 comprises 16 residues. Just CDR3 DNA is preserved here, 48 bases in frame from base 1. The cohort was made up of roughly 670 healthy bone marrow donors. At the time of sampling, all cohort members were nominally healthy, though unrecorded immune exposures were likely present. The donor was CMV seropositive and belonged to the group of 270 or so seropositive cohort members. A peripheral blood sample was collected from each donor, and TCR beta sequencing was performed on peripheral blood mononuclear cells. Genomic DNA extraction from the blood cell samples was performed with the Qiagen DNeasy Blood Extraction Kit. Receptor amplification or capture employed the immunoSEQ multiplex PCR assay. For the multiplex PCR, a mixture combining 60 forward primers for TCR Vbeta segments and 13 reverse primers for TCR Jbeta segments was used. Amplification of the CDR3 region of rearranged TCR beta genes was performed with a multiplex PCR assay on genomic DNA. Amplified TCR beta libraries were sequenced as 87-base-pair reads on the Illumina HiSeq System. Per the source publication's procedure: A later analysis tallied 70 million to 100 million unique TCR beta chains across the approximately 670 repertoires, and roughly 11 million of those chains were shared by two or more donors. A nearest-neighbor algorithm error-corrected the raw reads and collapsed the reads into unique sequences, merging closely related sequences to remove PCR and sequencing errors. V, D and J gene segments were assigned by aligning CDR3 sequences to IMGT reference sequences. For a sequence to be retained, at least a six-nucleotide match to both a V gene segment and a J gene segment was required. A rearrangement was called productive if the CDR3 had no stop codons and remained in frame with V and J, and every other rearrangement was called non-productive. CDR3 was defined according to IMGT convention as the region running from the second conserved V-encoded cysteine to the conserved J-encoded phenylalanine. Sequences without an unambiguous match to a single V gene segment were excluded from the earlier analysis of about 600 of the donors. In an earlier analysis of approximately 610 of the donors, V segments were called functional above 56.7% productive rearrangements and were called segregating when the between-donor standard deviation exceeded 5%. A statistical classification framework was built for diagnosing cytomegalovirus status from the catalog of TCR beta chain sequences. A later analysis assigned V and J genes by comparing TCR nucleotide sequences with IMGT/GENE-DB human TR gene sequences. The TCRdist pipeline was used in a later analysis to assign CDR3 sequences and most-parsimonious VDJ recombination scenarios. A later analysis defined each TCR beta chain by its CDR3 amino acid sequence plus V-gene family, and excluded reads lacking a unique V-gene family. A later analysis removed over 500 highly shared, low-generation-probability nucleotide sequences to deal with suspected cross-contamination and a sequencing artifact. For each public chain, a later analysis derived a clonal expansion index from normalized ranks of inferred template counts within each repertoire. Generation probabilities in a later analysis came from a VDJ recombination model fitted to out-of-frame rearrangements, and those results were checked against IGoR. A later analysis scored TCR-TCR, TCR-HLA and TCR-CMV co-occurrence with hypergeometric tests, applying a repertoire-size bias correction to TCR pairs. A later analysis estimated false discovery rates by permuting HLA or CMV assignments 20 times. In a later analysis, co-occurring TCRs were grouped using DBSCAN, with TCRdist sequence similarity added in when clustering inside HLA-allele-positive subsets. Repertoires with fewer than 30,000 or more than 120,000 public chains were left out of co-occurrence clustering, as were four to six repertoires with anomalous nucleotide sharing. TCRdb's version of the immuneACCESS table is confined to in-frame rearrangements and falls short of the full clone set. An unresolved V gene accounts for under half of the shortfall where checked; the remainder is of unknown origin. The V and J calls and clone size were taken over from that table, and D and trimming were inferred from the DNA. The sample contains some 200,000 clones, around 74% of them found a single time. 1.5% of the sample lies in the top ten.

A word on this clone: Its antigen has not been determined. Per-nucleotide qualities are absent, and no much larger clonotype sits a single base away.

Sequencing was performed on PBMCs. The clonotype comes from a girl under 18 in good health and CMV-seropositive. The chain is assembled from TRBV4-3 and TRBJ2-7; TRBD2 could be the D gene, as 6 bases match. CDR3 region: CASSQEGPAGTYEQYF. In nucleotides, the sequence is TGCGCCAGCAGCCAAGAGGGCCCGGCGGGGACCTACGAGCAGTACTTC.